This TCR beta chain was sequenced for a study of cytomegalovirus exposure and HLA in healthy donors. Per the germline V gene, CDR1 is LGHNA and CDR2 is YNFKEQ. This CDR3 has 15 residues. Trimming stripped 1 base from V and 5 bases from J, with 13 bases between. Researchers ran the PCR with 60 Vbeta and 13 Jbeta primers. The method was immunoSEQ multiplex PCR; TCRdb's version includes in-frame clones alone and lacks a portion of them. The sample includes tens of thousands of clones, around 70% seen only once; the top ten take around 9.1%. This clonotype was obtained from a woman between 50 and 59 years old in good health and CMV-seronegative. The chain recombines TRBV4-2 with TRBJ2-3; tentative D call: TRBD2 (6 bases). The sample comprised PBMCs. The CDR3 DNA follows: TGTGCCAGCAGCCAAGGCGGGGATACAGTAGATACGCAGTATTTT. Amino acid sequence: CASSQGGDTVDTQYF.